This T cell receptor beta chain was found in a study of T cell repertoires in cytomegalovirus infection. With respect to this clonotype: The antigen is not known.

TCRdb re-analysed the reads in MiXCR, keeping a single row per CDR3 protein. The data show 40,000 to 50,000 distinct CDR3 sequences, 20% seen once. CDR1 is LGHNA, CDR2 YNFKEQ, per germline. The trim removed 5 bases at V and 2 bases at J, leaving 19 bases unmatched. The CDR3 sequence is 22 residues long. The genes are TRBV4-2 and TRBJ2-6, with TRBD1 matching over 12 bases. Sequenced sample: PBMCs, sequenced either directly or after in vitro stimulation (not recorded which). The clonotype comes from a human donor in good health (CMV status not recorded). Some clones in this sample may be carry-over from other donors' samples. CDR3 sequence: CASSTGTGGPPGDVAGANVLTF. The CDR3 nucleotides are TGTGCCAGCAGCACCGGGACAGGGGGCCCCCCGGGAGATGTAGCTGGGGCCAACGTCCTGACTTTC.